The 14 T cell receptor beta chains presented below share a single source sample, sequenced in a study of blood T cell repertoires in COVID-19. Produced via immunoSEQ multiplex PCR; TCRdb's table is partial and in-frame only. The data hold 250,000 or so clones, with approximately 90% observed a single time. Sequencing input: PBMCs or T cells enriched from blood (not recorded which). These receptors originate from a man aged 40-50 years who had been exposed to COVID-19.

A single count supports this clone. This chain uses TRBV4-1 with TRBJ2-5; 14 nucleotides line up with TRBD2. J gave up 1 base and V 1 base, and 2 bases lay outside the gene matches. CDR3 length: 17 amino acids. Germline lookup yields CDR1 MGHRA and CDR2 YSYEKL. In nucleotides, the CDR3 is TGCGCCAGCAGCCAAGGACTAGCGGGAGGGATCCAAGAGACCCAGTACTTC. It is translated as CASSQGLAGGIQETQYF.

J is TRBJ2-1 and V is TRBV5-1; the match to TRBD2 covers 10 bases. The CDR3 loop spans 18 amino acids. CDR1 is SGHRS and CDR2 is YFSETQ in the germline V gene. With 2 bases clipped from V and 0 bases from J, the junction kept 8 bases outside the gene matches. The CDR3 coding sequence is TGCGCCAGCAGCTTTCCTAGCGGGAGCTCTAGCTCCTACAATGAGCAGTTCTTC. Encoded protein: CASSFPSGSSSSYNEQFF.

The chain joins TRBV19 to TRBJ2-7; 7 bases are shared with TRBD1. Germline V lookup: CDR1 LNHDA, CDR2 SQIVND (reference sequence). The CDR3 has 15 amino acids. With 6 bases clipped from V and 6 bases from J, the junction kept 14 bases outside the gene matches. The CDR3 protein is CASSTGASVGREQYF. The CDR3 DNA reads TGTGCCAGTAGCACAGGGGCGAGCGTCGGCCGCGAGCAGTACTTC.

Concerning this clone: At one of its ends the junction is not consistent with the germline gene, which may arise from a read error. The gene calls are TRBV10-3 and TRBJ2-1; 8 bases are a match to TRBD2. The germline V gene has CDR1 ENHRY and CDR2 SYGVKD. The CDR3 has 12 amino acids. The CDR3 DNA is TGTGCCATCAGTGAGTCTGTCGGGAGGGCCCTCTTC. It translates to CAISESVGRALF.

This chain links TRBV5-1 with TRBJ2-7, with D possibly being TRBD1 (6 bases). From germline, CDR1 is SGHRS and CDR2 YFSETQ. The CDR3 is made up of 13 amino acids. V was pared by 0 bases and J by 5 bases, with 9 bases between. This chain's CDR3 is CASSLAYRDEQYF. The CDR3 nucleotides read TGCGCCAGCAGCTTGGCCTACAGGGACGAGCAGTACTTC.

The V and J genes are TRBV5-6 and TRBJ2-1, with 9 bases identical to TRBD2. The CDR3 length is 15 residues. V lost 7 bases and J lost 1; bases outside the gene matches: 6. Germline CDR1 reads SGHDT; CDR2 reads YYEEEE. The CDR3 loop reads CASGRSGSSYNEQFF. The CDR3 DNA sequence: TGTGCCAGCGGACGTAGCGGGAGTTCCTACAATGAGCAGTTCTTC.

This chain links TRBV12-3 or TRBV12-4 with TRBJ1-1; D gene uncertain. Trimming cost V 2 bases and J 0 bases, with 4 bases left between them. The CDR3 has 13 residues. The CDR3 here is CASSLSMNTEAFF. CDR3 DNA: TGTGCCAGCAGTTTATCAATGAACACTGAAGCTTTCTTT.

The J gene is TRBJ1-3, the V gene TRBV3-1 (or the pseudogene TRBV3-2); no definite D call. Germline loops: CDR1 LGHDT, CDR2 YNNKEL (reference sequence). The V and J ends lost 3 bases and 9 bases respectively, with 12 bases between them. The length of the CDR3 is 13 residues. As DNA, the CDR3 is TGTGCCAGCAGCCAGGGTGCGGAAGGCACCATATATTTT. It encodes CASSQGAEGTIYF.

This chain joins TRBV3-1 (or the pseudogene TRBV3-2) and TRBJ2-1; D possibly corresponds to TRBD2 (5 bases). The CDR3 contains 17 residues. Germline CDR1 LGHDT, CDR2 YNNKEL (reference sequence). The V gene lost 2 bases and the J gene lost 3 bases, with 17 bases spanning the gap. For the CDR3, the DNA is TGTGCCAGCAGCCAAAACTCCCATGAACTAGACTACAATGAGCAGTTCTTC. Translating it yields CASSQNSHELDYNEQFF.

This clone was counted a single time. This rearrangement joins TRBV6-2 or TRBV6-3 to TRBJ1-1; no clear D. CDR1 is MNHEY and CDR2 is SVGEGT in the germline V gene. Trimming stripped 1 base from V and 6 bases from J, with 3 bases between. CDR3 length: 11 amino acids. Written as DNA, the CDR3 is TGTGCCAGCAGTTACTTCGCTGAAGCTTTCTTT. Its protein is CASSYFAEAFF.

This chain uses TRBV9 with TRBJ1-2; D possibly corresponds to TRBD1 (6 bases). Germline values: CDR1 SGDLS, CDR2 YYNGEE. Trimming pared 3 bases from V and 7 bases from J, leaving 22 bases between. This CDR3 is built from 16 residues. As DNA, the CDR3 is TGTGCCAGCAGCGCTGGAGGGGGAACAGGGACTATTGGCTACACCTTC. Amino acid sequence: CASSAGGGTGTIGYTF.

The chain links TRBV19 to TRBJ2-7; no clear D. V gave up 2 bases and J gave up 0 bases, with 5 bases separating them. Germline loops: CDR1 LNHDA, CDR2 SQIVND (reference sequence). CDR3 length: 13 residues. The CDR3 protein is CASSIKSSYEQYF. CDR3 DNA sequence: TGTGCCAGTAGTATAAAGAGCTCCTACGAGCAGTACTTC.

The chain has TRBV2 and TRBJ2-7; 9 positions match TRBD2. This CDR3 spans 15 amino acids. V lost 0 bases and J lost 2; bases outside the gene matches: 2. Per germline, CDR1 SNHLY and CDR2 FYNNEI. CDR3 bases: TGTGCCAGCAGTGAAGCGACTAGCGGAACCTACGAGCAGTACTTC. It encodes CASSEATSGTYEQYF.

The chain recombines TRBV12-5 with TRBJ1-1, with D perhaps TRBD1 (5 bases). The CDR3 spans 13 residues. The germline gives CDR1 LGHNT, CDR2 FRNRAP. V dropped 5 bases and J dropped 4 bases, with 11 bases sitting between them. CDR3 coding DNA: TGTGCTAGTGGTCGCCAGGGCGCCACTGAAGCTTTCTTT. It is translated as CASGRQGATEAFF. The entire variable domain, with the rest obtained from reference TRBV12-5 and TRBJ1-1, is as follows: DARVTQTPRHKVTEMGQEVTMRCQPILGHNTVFWYRQTMMQGLELLAYFRNRAPLDDSGMPKDRFSAEMPDATLATLKIQPSEPRDSAVYFCASGRQGATEAFFGQGTRLTVV.